This paragraph reports one T cell receptor beta chain. Its specificity is not known. The data are from a study of T cell responses to AZD1222 COVID-19 vaccine. Study observations and caveats: Seropositive at baseline were only a handful of AZD1222 recipients. After two AZD1222 doses, spike-specific TCR breadth and depth rose versus day 0. Nearly half of spike-specific TCRs reportedly target variant regions that are unmutated in the B.1.351 and B.1.1.7 variants. CD4 TCRs associated with vaccination spanned spike, dominating at 160-218 and 743-854.

The method was immunoSEQ multiplex PCR; TCRdb's version includes in-frame clones alone and lacks a portion of them. Seen here are about 150,000 clones, approximately 87% observed once, and the top ten hold approximately 5.1%. The J segment lost 3 bases and the V segment lost 4 bases, leaving 4 bases of the junction unmatched. CDR3 length: 15 residues. Germline V lookup: CDR1 SGDLS, CDR2 YYNGEE. The chain has TRBV9 and TRBJ2-1; 10 bases fit TRBD2. The TCR sequence derives from an adult in good health. The specimen was peripheral blood, collected on day 0 of MenACWY control vaccination. CDR3 residues: CASSLRTSGYNEQFF. The CDR3 nucleotides are TGTGCCAGCAGCCTTCGGACTAGCGGCTACAATGAGCAGTTCTTC.